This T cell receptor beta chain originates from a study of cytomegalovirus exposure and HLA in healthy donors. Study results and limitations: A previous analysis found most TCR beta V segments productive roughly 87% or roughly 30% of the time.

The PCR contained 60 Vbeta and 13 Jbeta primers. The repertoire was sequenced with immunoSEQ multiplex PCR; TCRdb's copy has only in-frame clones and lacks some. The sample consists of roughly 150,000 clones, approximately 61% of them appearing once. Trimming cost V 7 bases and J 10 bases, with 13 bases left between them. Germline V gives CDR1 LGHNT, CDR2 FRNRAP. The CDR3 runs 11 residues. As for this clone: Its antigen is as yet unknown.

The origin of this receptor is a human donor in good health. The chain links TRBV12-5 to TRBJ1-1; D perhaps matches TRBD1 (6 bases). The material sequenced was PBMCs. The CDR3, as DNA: TGTGCTAGTGCCGAGCAGGGGCCAGCTTTCTTT. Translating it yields CASAEQGPAFF.